The sequence of this TCR beta chain was determined in a study of blood T cells in healthy people across ages. Study-wide findings and caveats: Age brought a roughly linear fall in TCR beta diversity measured per million T cells. Donors of long life had a larger count of naive CD4+ cells and greater diversity than aged donors.

The CDR3 has 16 residues. Trimming took 1 base from V and 8 from J; bases not matched to a gene: 8. In germline, CDR1 is SGHTA, CDR2 FQGNSA. Through a sample-barcoded 5' primer and a J-beta primer mix, a second PCR was run for about 6 to 11 cycles. TCRdb re-called the 5' RACE reads through MiXCR, storing one row per CDR3 protein. The sample lists some 370,000 distinct CDR3 sequences; about 49% were seen once. Regarding this clonotype: Its antigen is currently unknown.

The TCR was taken from a man in his 60s in good health. J is TRBJ2-2 and V is TRBV7-2, with TRBD2 matching 9 bases. The sample consisted of blood. The chain's CDR3 is CASSLGLAGPQGELFF. Written as DNA, the CDR3 is TGTGCCAGCAGCTTAGGGCTAGCGGGGCCCCAGGGGGAGCTGTTTTTT.